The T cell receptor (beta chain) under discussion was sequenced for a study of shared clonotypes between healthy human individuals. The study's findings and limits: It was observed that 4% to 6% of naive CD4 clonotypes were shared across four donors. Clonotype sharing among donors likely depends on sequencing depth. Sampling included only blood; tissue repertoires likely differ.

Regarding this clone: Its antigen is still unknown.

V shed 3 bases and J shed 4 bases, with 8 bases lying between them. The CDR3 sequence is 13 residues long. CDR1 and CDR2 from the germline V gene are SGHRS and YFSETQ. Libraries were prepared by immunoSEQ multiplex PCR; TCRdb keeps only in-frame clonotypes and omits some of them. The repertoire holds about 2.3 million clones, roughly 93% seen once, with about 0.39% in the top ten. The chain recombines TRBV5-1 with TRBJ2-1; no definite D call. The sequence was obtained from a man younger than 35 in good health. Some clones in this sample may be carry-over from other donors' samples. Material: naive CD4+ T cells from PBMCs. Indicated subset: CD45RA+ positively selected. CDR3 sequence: CASSYLGYNEQFF. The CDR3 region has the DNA TGCGCCAGCAGCTACTTGGGGTACAATGAGCAGTTCTTC.